The T cell receptor (beta chain) under discussion was sequenced for a study of post-analysis software for immune sequencing data. Study information: The disease courses covered relapsing-remitting, secondary progressive and progressive-relapsing multiple sclerosis.

CDR1 is SGDLS, CDR2 YYNGEE, per germline. The ends lost 0 bases at V and 9 bases at J; junction bases unmatched: 2. CDR3 length: 12 residues. General study points: TRBV5-6, TRBV5-1 and TRBV20-1 belonged to a set of roughly five TRBV segments that were more frequent in patients than controls. There was significantly lower normalized Chao1 diversity in multiple sclerosis patients than in controls. Samples made in the same batch grouped tightly together by F measure.

Unique molecular identifiers tagged the TCR beta cDNA libraries. TCRdb recomputed calls from the PCR reads with MiXCR, one row per CDR3 protein. The sample has roughly 800,000 distinct CDR3 sequences, 40% to 55% seen once. Concerning this clonotype itself: Its antigen is undetermined.

V usage is TRBV9 and J usage is TRBJ1-2; 7 bases are a match to TRBD1. This clonotype was sampled from a girl aged 10-17 years with multiple sclerosis. Sequencing used blood. The CDR3 reads CASSVGQGSYTF. The CDR3 coding sequence is TGTGCCAGCAGCGTAGGACAGGGTAGCTACACCTTC. Filled out from reference TRBV9 and TRBJ1-2, the complete variable domain reads DSGVTQTPKHLITATGQRVTLRCSPRSGDLSVYWYQQSLDQGLQFLIQYYNGEERAKGNILERFSAQQFPDLHSELNLSSLELGDSALYFCASSVGQGSYTFGSGTRLTVV.